These 15 T cell receptor beta chains were all obtained from the same sample, sequenced in a study of cytomegalovirus exposure and HLA in healthy donors. Vbeta (60) and Jbeta (13) primers were used in the PCR. Method: immunoSEQ multiplex PCR; TCRdb's copy keeps in-frame clones and lacks some. The repertoire holds under 150,000 clones, with roughly 80% as singletons. Material: PBMCs. All receptors derive from a woman between 35 and 50 years old in good health and CMV-seronegative.

The chain uses TRBV6-6 and TRBJ2-2, with a tentative D call TRBD2 (5 bases). Per germline, CDR1 MNHNY and CDR2 SVGAGI (reference sequence). The CDR3 has 13 amino acids. The V and J ends lost 8 bases and 7 bases respectively, with 14 bases between them. CDR3 region: CASEGLYSGELFF. The CDR3 nucleotides read TGTGCCAGCGAGGGCCTTTACAGCGGGGAGCTGTTTTTT.

The chain recombines TRBV10-3 with TRBJ1-6; tentatively, D is TRBD1 (5 bases). The germline V gene has CDR1 ENHRY and CDR2 SYGVKD. Trimming shortened V by 0 bases and J by 10 bases, and 13 bases separated the two germline ends. CDR3 length equals 15 residues. The CDR3 bases are TGTGCCATCAGTGAGTCAAGCAGGGTCGGCTCACCCCTCCACTTT. Its translation is CAISESSRVGSPLHF.

The gene calls are TRBV19 and TRBJ2-3, with D maybe TRBD2 (6 bases). Germline assignment: CDR1 LNHDA and CDR2 SQIVND (reference sequence). The CDR3 runs 15 residues. The ends were cut back, 3 bases at V and 7 bases at J, with 17 bases in the middle. In nucleotides, the CDR3 is TGTGCCAGTAGTATGGTGGGGGGTGCAACTTATACGCAGTATTTT. Translated, it gives CASSMVGGATYTQYF.

This rearrangement joins TRBV5-1 to TRBJ2-7; D uncertain. The germline gives CDR1 SGHRS, CDR2 YFSETQ. V lost 6 bases, J lost 5 bases, and 12 bases lay in between. This CDR3 has 12 residues. CDR3 in DNA: TGCGCCAGCACCGTAGTCCGGGACGAGCAGTACTTC. It codes for CASTVVRDEQYF.

J is TRBJ2-1 and V is TRBV18; D not resolved. Trimming pared 2 bases from V and 6 bases from J, leaving 5 bases between. Germline loops: CDR1 KGHSH, CDR2 LQKENI. This CDR3 is 12 amino acids long. CDR3 residues: CASSPLSNEQFF. The CDR3 bases are TGTGCCAGCTCACCATTATCCAATGAGCAGTTCTTC.

This chain connects TRBV9 to TRBJ2-2; tentative D call: TRBD1 (6 bases). Germline values: CDR1 SGDLS, CDR2 YYNGEE. CDR3 length: 17 amino acids. V dropped 2 bases and J dropped 5 bases, with 19 bases sitting between them. DNA for the CDR3: TGTGCCAGCAGCGTGGGGGCCCCCCGGGGAGTGACCGGGGAGCTGTTTTTT. This gives the protein CASSVGAPRGVTGELFF. The whole variable domain, remainder taken from reference TRBV9 and TRBJ2-2, is DSGVTQTPKHLITATGQRVTLRCSPRSGDLSVYWYQQSLDQGLQFLIQYYNGEERAKGNILERFSAQQFPDLHSELNLSSLELGDSALYFCASSVGAPRGVTGELFFGEGSRLTVL.

Concerning this clone: Its ends do not fully match the called genes, so a read error is possible. The chain is built from TRBV27 and TRBJ2-1; tentative D call: TRBD2 (6 bases). CDR1 and CDR2 (germline): MNHEY, SMNVEV (reference sequence). The CDR3 loop spans 14 amino acids. CDR3 in amino acids: CASTLGDSNNEQFF. The CDR3 DNA reads TGTGCCAGCACCCTGGGGGACTCCAACAATGAGCAGTTCTTC.

The chain couples TRBV7-2 to TRBJ1-1; no reliable D call. The V end lost 1 base, the J end lost 4 bases, and 16 bases lay between the germline ends. CDR1 is SGHTA, CDR2 FQGNSA, per germline. This CDR3 contains 16 residues. The CDR3 DNA reads as TGTGCCAGCAGCTTAGGGGTCCCTACGTCGGGCACTGAAGCTTTCTTT. Its protein is CASSLGVPTSGTEAFF.

V is TRBV9 and J is TRBJ2-3; 10 nucleotides align to TRBD2. The CDR3 is made up of 15 amino acids. From germline, CDR1 is SGDLS and CDR2 YYNGEE. The J segment lost 6 bases and the V segment lost 3 bases, leaving 7 bases of the junction unmatched. The DNA of the CDR3 is TGTGCCAGCAGCGAAAGCGGGGGGGCGGTCGATACGCAGTATTTT. Translating it yields CASSESGGAVDTQYF.

J is TRBJ2-1 and V is TRBV7-9; a weak D match, TRBD1 (6 bases). CDR1 is SEHNR, CDR2 FQNEAQ, per germline (reference sequence). Trimming left V 5 bases short and J 7 bases short, with 21 bases between. The CDR3 totals 16 residues. The CDR3 coding sequence is TGTGCCAGCAGCCCCCGTGGGGGCGGTGGTTTGAATGAGCAGTTCTTC. The encoded protein is CASSPRGGGGLNEQFF.

This chain joins TRBV9 and TRBJ1-5; the match to TRBD1 covers 7 bases. CDR3 length: 14 amino acids. The germline CDR1 and CDR2 sequences are SGDLS and YYNGEE. J was trimmed by 4 bases and V by 3 bases; bases with no gene match: 4. The CDR3, as DNA: TGTGCCAGCAGCGCGGGACAGCAGAATCAGCCCCAGCATTTT. Its translation is CASSAGQQNQPQHF.

The chain joins TRBV4-3 to TRBJ2-7; 13 bases agree with TRBD2. Germline V gene sequence: CDR1 LGHNA, CDR2 YSLEER. The V segment lost 4 bases and the J segment 4 bases; nucleotides outside the gene matches: 4. The CDR3 consists of 15 residues. CDR3 sequence (DNA): TGCGCCAGCAGCCCGGGGACTAGCGGGACTTACGAGCAGTACTTC. Amino acid sequence: CASSPGTSGTYEQYF.

The genes are TRBV19 and TRBJ1-3, with D possibly matching TRBD1 (6 bases). The V gene's germline CDR1 is LNHDA and CDR2 SQIVND (reference sequence). Trimming stripped 4 bases from V and 2 bases from J, with 12 bases between. CDR3 length: 15 amino acids. Here the CDR3 reads CASSTGQGPGNTIYF. In DNA form, the CDR3 reads TGTGCCAGTAGTACGGGGCAGGGGCCTGGAAACACCATATATTTT.

V gene TRBV10-3 combines with J gene TRBJ2-3; 10 bases line up with TRBD1. Per the germline V gene, CDR1 is ENHRY and CDR2 is SYGVKD. The CDR3 runs to 16 residues. Trimming at V came to 0 bases and at J to 8 bases, leaving 8 bases not matched to a gene. The CDR3 nucleotides are TGTGCCATCAGTGAGTCGGAGACAGGGGGCGTAGGTACGCAGTATTTT. It yields the protein CAISESETGGVGTQYF.

This clone was seen more than once but under ten times. V is TRBV2 and J is TRBJ1-2; tentatively, D is TRBD1 (5 bases). Germline V gene data show CDR1 as SNHLY and CDR2 as FYNNEI. This CDR3 has 15 amino acids. V gave up 4 bases and J gave up 4 bases, with 16 bases separating them. The DNA of the CDR3 is TGTGCCAGCAGTGCCGACAGCCTCACTCCCTATGGCTACACCTTC. Translation gives CASSADSLTPYGYTF.